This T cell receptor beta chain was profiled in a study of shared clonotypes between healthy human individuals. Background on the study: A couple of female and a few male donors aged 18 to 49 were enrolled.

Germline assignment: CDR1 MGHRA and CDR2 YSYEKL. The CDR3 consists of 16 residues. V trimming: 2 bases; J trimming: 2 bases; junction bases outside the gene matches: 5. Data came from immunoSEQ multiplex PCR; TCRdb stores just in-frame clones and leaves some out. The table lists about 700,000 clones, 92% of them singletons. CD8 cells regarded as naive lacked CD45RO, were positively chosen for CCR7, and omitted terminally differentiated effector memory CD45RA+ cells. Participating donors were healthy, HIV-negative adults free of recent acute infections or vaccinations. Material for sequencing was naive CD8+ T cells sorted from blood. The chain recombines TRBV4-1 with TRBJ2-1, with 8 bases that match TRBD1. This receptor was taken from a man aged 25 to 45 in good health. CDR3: CASSQHDRGPYNEQFF. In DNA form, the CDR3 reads TGCGCCAGCAGCCAACACGACAGGGGACCCTACAATGAGCAGTTCTTC.